This is a list of T cell receptor beta chains from one sample in a study of naive and memory T cell subsets. TCRdb passed the UMI-ligation and nested PCR reads through MiXCR, listing each CDR3 protein once. The data hold tens of thousands of distinct CDR3 sequences, with approximately 6.7% observed a single time. Sequencing was performed on skin, taken from a tuberculin skin test site. All receptors derive from an adult in good health. Each CDR3 is given with its conserved first and last residue. D genes are given only for firm matches. Part of the rows lack a size; the others show once, few, many or a class for expanded clones.

>-|TRBV20-1|many|TRBJ2-7
CSARGLRLNYEQYF
TGCAGTGCTAGAGGTCTTCGGCTCAACTACGAGCAGTACTTC
>TRBD1|TRBV7-7|many|TRBJ2-5
CASSPAVPRTGTTQYF
TGTGCCAGCAGCCCGGCCGTCCCAAGGACAGGGACAACCCAGTACTTC
>-|TRBV15|medium-sized|TRBJ2-5
CATSTKRDIQETQYF
TGTGCCACCAGCACCAAGAGGGACATCCAAGAGACCCAGTACTTC
>-|TRBV12-3/TRBV12-4|-|TRBJ2-3
CASSLQGSSTYTQYF
TGTGCCAGCAGTTTACAGGGGTCCTCCACCTATACGCAGTATTTT
>-|TRBV3-1|medium-sized|TRBJ2-1
CASSQVSGGPNNEQFF
TGTGCCAGCAGCCAGGTTTCCGGGGGCCCTAACAATGAGCAGTTCTTC
>-|TRBV6-5|many|TRBJ1-1
CASSYEVEGSEAFF
TGTGCCAGCAGTTACGAGGTTGAAGGGTCTGAAGCTTTCTTT
>TRBD1|TRBV7-7|-|TRBJ2-5
CASSSATGAETQYF
TGTGCCAGCAGCTCCGCTACAGGGGCTGAGACCCAGTACTTC
>TRBD1|TRBV2|many|TRBJ2-5
CAINYDRDRFQETQYF
TGTGCCATCAATTACGACAGGGACCGCTTCCAAGAGACCCAGTACTTC
>-|TRBV5-4|-|TRBJ1-2
CASSLGARGGDGYTF
TGTGCCAGCAGCTTAGGGGCTCGGGGAGGAGATGGCTACACCTTC
>-|TRBV2|few|TRBJ2-7
CASSAGGPTYEQYF
TGTGCCAGCAGCGCAGGGGGGCCTACCTACGAGCAGTACTTC
>TRBD1|TRBV29-1|medium-sized|TRBJ2-7
CSVQETGGPYEQYF
TGCAGCGTCCAAGAGACAGGGGGCCCCTACGAGCAGTACTTC
>-|TRBV9|-|TRBJ1-1
CASSGGGGTEAFF
TGTGCCAGCAGCGGGGGGGGAGGTACTGAAGCTTTCTTT
>-|TRBV7-2|many|TRBJ2-1
CASSPLSANEQFF
TGTGCCAGCAGCCCCCTTTCGGCAAATGAGCAGTTCTTC
>TRBD1|TRBV11-2|many|TRBJ2-7
CASSLRTGLTYEQYF
TGTGCCAGCAGCTTAAGGACAGGTCTCACCTACGAGCAGTACTTC
>-|TRBV20-1|many|TRBJ1-2
CSALNPDGYTF
TGCAGTGCCTTAAACCCCGATGGCTACACCTTC
>TRBD1|TRBV7-9|many|TRBJ2-5
CASSPPGQEPQETQYF
TGTGCCAGCAGCCCACCGGGACAGGAGCCCCAAGAGACCCAGTACTTC
>TRBD2|TRBV20-1|-|TRBJ2-3
CSARDLAGAHTDTQYF
TGCAGTGCTAGAGATCTAGCGGGGGCCCACACAGATACGCAGTATTTT
>-|TRBV20-1|many|TRBJ2-3
CSARDQGGPTDTQYF
TGCAGTGCTAGAGACCAGGGGGGTCCGACAGATACGCAGTATTTT
>-|TRBV5-4|few|TRBJ2-1
CASSWRDGDNEQFF
TGTGCCAGCAGCTGGAGGGACGGAGACAATGAGCAGTTCTTC
>-|TRBV5-1|many|TRBJ2-7
CASSLTGSPYEQYF
TGCGCCAGCAGCTTGACAGGGTCCCCCTACGAGCAGTACTTC
>-|TRBV2|many|TRBJ2-3
CASLDPPEADTQYF
TGTGCCAGCTTAGACCCCCCCGAGGCAGATACGCAGTATTTT
>-|TRBV20-1|few|TRBJ1-2
CSARESGAWGYTF
TGCAGTGCTAGAGAATCAGGGGCGTGGGGCTACACCTTC
>-|TRBV19|many|TRBJ2-7
CASSPREESYEQYF
TGTGCCAGTAGTCCCCGAGAGGAAAGCTACGAGCAGTACTTC
>TRBD2|TRBV20-1|-|TRBJ2-1
CSASGSGGELSYNEQFF
TGCAGTGCTAGTGGGAGCGGGGGCGAACTCTCCTACAATGAGCAGTTCTTC
>-|TRBV29-1|once|TRBJ2-1
CSVEEGYGSYNEQFF
TGCAGCGTTGAAGAAGGTTATGGCTCCTACAATGAGCAGTTCTTC
>-|TRBV2|many|TRBJ2-1
CATRHLNEQFF
TGTGCCACACGACACCTCAATGAGCAGTTCTTC
>-|TRBV7-3|-|TRBJ2-2
CASSETGLSTGELFF
TGTGCCAGCAGCGAAACAGGGTTGAGCACCGGGGAGCTGTTTTTT
>-|TRBV2|many|TRBJ2-7
CASSDVGHFEQYF
TGTGCCAGCAGTGATGTCGGCCACTTCGAGCAGTACTTC
>TRBD2|TRBV7-2|many|TRBJ2-7
CASSLVSVTSGTPYHEQYF
TGTGCCAGCAGCTTAGTTTCGGTGACTAGCGGGACCCCCTACCACGAGCAGTACTTC
>-|TRBV29-1|few|TRBJ1-1
CSAGRENTEAFF
TGCAGCGCGGGACGGGAGAACACTGAAGCTTTCTTT
>TRBD2|TRBV5-1|few|TRBJ2-3
CASSLLGGGASTQYF
TGCGCCAGCAGCTTGCTGGGCGGGGGGGCGTCTACGCAGTATTTT
>-|TRBV3-1|many|TRBJ1-2
CASSPTSGRNGGYTF
TGTGCCAGCAGCCCAACTTCAGGGAGAAACGGAGGCTACACCTTC
>-|TRBV20-1|many|TRBJ2-2
CSAIDPRFANTGELFF
TGCAGTGCTATAGACCCCAGGTTCGCGAACACCGGGGAGCTGTTTTTT
>-|TRBV20-1|medium-sized|TRBJ1-3
CSARAGSSSGNTIYF
TGCAGTGCTAGAGCGGGGAGCTCCTCTGGAAACACCATATATTTT
>-|TRBV20-1|many|TRBJ2-5
CSVFGRQETQYF
TGCAGTGTGTTCGGCAGACAAGAGACCCAGTACTTC
>-|TRBV5-1|-|TRBJ1-1
CASSLVVQPGTEAFF
TGCGCCAGCAGCTTGGTTGTACAGCCGGGAACTGAAGCTTTCTTT
>TRBD1|TRBV2|few|TRBJ2-2
CASSFTGGELVFF
TGTGCCAGCAGCTTTACAGGGGGCGAGTTGGTGTTTTTT
>-|TRBV19|-|TRBJ1-1
CASGFFTNTEAFF
TGTGCCAGTGGGTTCTTCACGAACACTGAAGCTTTCTTT
>-|TRBV5-4|many|TRBJ2-5
CASSLGPKTGQETQYF
TGTGCCAGCAGCTTGGGGCCTAAGACGGGCCAAGAGACCCAGTACTTC
>-|TRBV18|many|TRBJ1-2
CASSPPGSGTNRNNYGYTF
TGTGCCAGCTCACCCCCGGGGTCAGGCACCAATCGCAATAACTATGGCTACACCTTC
>-|TRBV7-2|many|TRBJ1-2
CASSLAQSQGPYGYTF
TGTGCCAGCAGCTTAGCGCAGTCCCAGGGGCCCTATGGCTACACCTTC
>-|TRBV5-1|few|TRBJ2-3
CASSLYGDTTDTQYF
TGCGCCAGCAGCTTGTACGGGGACACGACAGATACGCAGTATTTT
>-|TRBV6-5|many|TRBJ1-5
CASSDSGHQPQHF
TGTGCCAGCAGTGACTCCGGACATCAGCCCCAGCATTTT
>-|TRBV6-5|many|TRBJ1-1
CASSYGTTDTEAFF
TGTGCCAGCAGTTACGGGACTACTGACACTGAAGCTTTCTTT
>-|TRBV3-1|few|TRBJ2-1
CASSLRDWDNEQFF
TGTGCCAGCAGCCTCCGGGACTGGGACAATGAGCAGTTCTTC
>TRBD1|TRBV3-1|many|TRBJ1-6
CASSQGGGTGYGESLHF
TGTGCCAGCAGCCAAGGCGGCGGGACAGGGTACGGCGAGTCCCTCCACTTT
>TRBD2|TRBV3-1|many|TRBJ2-1
CASSQEGGSGGANEQFF
TGTGCCAGCAGCCAAGAGGGGGGAAGCGGGGGGGCGAATGAGCAGTTCTTC
>-|TRBV18|-|TRBJ2-5
CASSLTPRRTLDSETQYF
TGTGCCAGCTCGCTTACGCCCCGGCGGACACTGGATTCAGAGACCCAGTACTTC
>-|TRBV11-2|many|TRBJ2-3
CASSFSRTSTDTQYF
TGTGCCAGCAGCTTTTCTAGAACTAGCACAGATACGCAGTATTTT
>-|TRBV27|medium-sized|TRBJ2-1
CASSSIYNEQFF
TGTGCCAGCAGTTCGATATACAATGAGCAGTTCTTC
>-|TRBV6-1|few|TRBJ1-2
CASSGPADLKDTF
TGTGCCAGCAGTGGGCCGGCCGACCTGAAGGACACCTTC
>TRBD2|TRBV9|few|TRBJ2-1
CASSVLSSGGGYYNEQFF
TGTGCCAGCAGCGTATTGTCTAGCGGGGGTGGTTACTACAATGAGCAGTTCTTC
>TRBD1|TRBV19|-|TRBJ1-5
CASGTGGPNQPQHF
TGTGCCAGTGGGACAGGGGGCCCCAATCAGCCCCAGCATTTT
>TRBD2|TRBV12-3/TRBV12-4|few|TRBJ2-1
CASSRNSGGANEQFF
TGTGCCAGCAGTCGTAATAGCGGGGGGGCCAATGAGCAGTTCTTC